Following are 21 T cell receptor beta chains from one sample sequenced in a study of shared clonotypes between healthy human individuals. Sequenced by immunoSEQ multiplex PCR; TCRdb stores in-frame clones only, minus some. Among 950,000 to 1,100,000 clones, approximately 68% were seen once, and the ten largest hold approximately 1.5%. The sequencing input was memory CD4+ T cells sorted from blood. The subset here: CD45RA-negative fraction. These receptors originate from a man aged 18 to 29 in good health.

Remarks on this clone: One junction end disagrees with the germline gene, perhaps due to a read error. The V gene is TRBV7-7, the J gene TRBJ2-1, with TRBD1 identical over 8 bases. The CDR3 totals 15 residues. Germline lookup yields CDR1 SSHAT and CDR2 FNYEAQ (reference sequence). CDR3 amino acids: CASSLARTGRDEQFF. CDR3 nucleotides: TGTGCTAGCAGCCTCGCCCGGACAGGGCGCGATGAGCAGTTCTTC. Drawing the rest from reference TRBV7-7 and TRBJ2-1, the complete variable domain is GAGVSQSPRYKVTKRGQDVTLRCDPISSHATLYWYQQALGQGPEFLTYFNYEAQPDKSGLPSDRFSAERPEGSISTLTIQRTEQRDSAMYRCASSLARTGRDEQFFGPGTRLTVL.

This clone turned up a few times. The chain couples TRBV4-3 to TRBJ2-7; a weak D match, TRBD2 (6 bases). Trimming took off 1 base at V and 4 bases at J, with 14 bases between the two ends. The CDR3 is 15 residues long. Germline-derived CDR1 and CDR2 are LGHNA and YSLEER. The CDR3 DNA reads TGCGCCAGCAGCCAAGCGGCGGGATCAGGGTACGAGCAGTACTTC. This translates into CASSQAAGSGYEQYF.

V and J are TRBV14 and TRBJ1-3; D remains ambiguous. Germline CDR1 SGHDN, CDR2 FVKESK. The CDR3 contains 14 residues. V shed 5 bases and J shed 4 bases, with 12 bases lying between them. In DNA, the CDR3 is TGTGCCAGCAGCTTAACTGGACGGGGAAACACCATATATTTT. Its protein product is CASSLTGRGNTIYF.

V is TRBV7-8 and J is TRBJ1-5; D is unclear. V lost 1 base and J 0 bases, leaving 10 bases between the germline ends. Germline V gives CDR1 SGHVS, CDR2 FQNEAQ. CDR3 length: 16 residues. The chain's CDR3 is CASSLEQYLSNQPQHF. The DNA for the CDR3 is TGTGCCAGCAGCTTAGAACAGTATCTTAGCAATCAGCCCCAGCATTTT.

This clone was recorded a few times. J is TRBJ1-2 and V is TRBV28; 7 positions agree with TRBD1. The trim removed 3 bases at V and 7 bases at J, leaving 5 bases unmatched. The CDR3 is made up of 13 amino acids. Germline V gene sequence: CDR1 MDHEN, CDR2 SYDVKM. The CDR3 region is CASSFARDSGYTF. Written as DNA, the CDR3 is TGTGCCAGCAGTTTTGCCAGGGACAGTGGCTACACCTTC.

The rearrangement links TRBV6-1 to TRBJ2-7; D is uncertain. The V and J ends lost 7 bases and 1 base respectively, with 5 bases between them. Germline CDR1 reads MNHNS; CDR2 reads SASEGT. This CDR3 region has 11 residues. The chain's CDR3 is CASKRSYEQYF. Written as DNA, the CDR3 is TGTGCCAGCAAAAGGTCCTACGAGCAGTACTTC.

This clone came up a few times. The sample holds other DNA sequences that translate to the same CDR3. V and J are TRBV18 and TRBJ2-7; TRBD2 matches at 11 bases. CDR3 size: 14 residues. Per the germline V gene, CDR1 is KGHSH and CDR2 is LQKENI. The junction had 1 base not matched to a gene; V was cut back by 4 bases and J by 2 bases. This CDR3 is CASSQTSGAYEQYF. In DNA, the CDR3 is TGTGCCAGCTCACAGACTAGCGGGGCCTACGAGCAGTACTTC.

The genes are TRBV5-6 and TRBJ2-2; D is unclear. The CDR3 extends over 15 amino acids. The germline gives CDR1 SGHDT, CDR2 YYEEEE. Trimming stripped 0 bases from V and 2 bases from J, with 8 bases between. The CDR3 sequence is CASSLAVKNTGELFF. The CDR3 DNA reads as TGTGCCAGCAGCTTGGCGGTTAAAAACACCGGGGAGCTGTTTTTT.

The gene calls are TRBV6-5 and TRBJ2-5, with a tentative D call TRBD2 (6 bases). V was shortened by 6 bases and J by 4 bases, with 18 bases between the two germline ends. The CDR3 has 15 amino acids. In germline, CDR1 is MNHEY, CDR2 SVGAGI. The CDR3 region has the DNA TGTGCCAGCAGAAAAACCGGGACTGCCCTAGAGACCCAGTACTTC. This translates into CASRKTGTALETQYF.

This chain links TRBV5-4 with TRBJ2-3; perhaps TRBD2 as D (6 bases). CDR1 SGHNT and CDR2 YYREEE come from the germline V gene (reference sequence). V dropped 0 bases and J dropped 4 bases, with 12 bases sitting between them. CDR3 length equals 15 residues. CDR3 amino acids: CASSLEGTASDTQYF. CDR3 in DNA: TGTGCCAGCAGCTTGGAAGGGACTGCTTCAGATACGCAGTATTTT.

On this clone: This same CDR3 is encoded by further DNA sequences in the sample. The chain's CDR3 is CASSRDSDTQYF. In nucleotides, the CDR3 is TGTGCCAGCAGCCGGGACTCGGATACGCAGTATTTT. This chain uses TRBV6-5 with TRBJ2-3; a weak D match, TRBD2 (6 bases). With 6 bases removed from V and 6 bases from J, the gap between germline ends came to 10 bases. CDR1 is MNHEY, CDR2 SVGAGI, per germline. The CDR3 contains 12 residues.

This chain uses TRBV19 with TRBJ1-4; no firm D call. This CDR3 region has 15 residues. Between the trimmed V and J ends, which lost 5 bases and 3 bases, there was a span of 13 bases. Germline V gene lookup returns CDR1 LNHDA and CDR2 SQIVND (reference sequence). This chain's CDR3 is CASSAGKGSNEKLFF. The CDR3, as DNA: TGTGCCAGTAGTGCCGGCAAGGGCTCTAATGAAAAACTGTTTTTT.

The chain recombines TRBV6-5 with TRBJ1-2; a possible D gene is TRBD1 (5 bases). Germline V gene sequence: CDR1 MNHEY, CDR2 SVGAGI. Trimming took off 5 bases at V and 8 bases at J, with 12 bases between the two ends. The CDR3 has 12 residues. CDR3 sequence (DNA): TGTGCCAGCAGTCAGCGGGGCTGGGGCTACACCTTC. Residues: CASSQRGWGYTF.

The V gene is TRBV7-2, the J gene TRBJ2-5; the D gene is possibly TRBD2 (6 bases). V was pared by 5 bases and J by 8 bases, with 15 bases between. The CDR3 sequence is 13 residues long. The V gene's germline CDR1 is SGHTA and CDR2 FQGNSA. CDR3 coding DNA: TGTGCCAGCAGCGCCGGGGGTGGGATTACCCAGTACTTC. Protein: CASSAGGGITQYF.

This clone occurred many times. This chain links TRBV7-9 with TRBJ2-2; D is uncertain. The CDR3 runs 14 residues. V lost 5 bases and J lost 1, with 8 bases in between. Germline V gene data show CDR1 as SEHNR and CDR2 as FQNEAQ (reference sequence). CDR3 nucleotides: TGTGCCAGCAGCCTCTCCATGAACACCGGGGAGCTGTTTTTT. Its protein is CASSLSMNTGELFF.

The gene calls are TRBV18 and TRBJ2-6, with unresolved D. The CDR3 is made up of 14 amino acids. The V gene lost 4 bases and the J gene lost 0 bases, with 4 bases spanning the gap. CDR1 is KGHSH, CDR2 LQKENI, per germline. The CDR3 DNA follows: TGTGCCAGCTCACTCGGCTCTGGGGCCAACGTCCTGACTTTC. Protein sequence: CASSLGSGANVLTF.

The CDR3 DNA follows: TGTGCCAGCAGTGGGACCCGGGACATGAGCGAGCAGTACTTC. This codes for CASSGTRDMSEQYF. This chain joins TRBV6-1 and TRBJ2-7, with a possible D match to TRBD1 (6 bases). The CDR3 runs to 14 residues. The germline V gene has CDR1 MNHNS and CDR2 SASEGT. V was clipped by 4 bases and J by 6 bases, with 16 bases between them.

This chain links TRBV7-2 with TRBJ1-4; D not certain. V was pared by 2 bases and J by 2 bases, with 9 bases between. The CDR3 extends over 15 amino acids. Germline loops: CDR1 SGHTA, CDR2 FQGNSA. The CDR3: CASSLSIATNEKLFF. DNA for the CDR3: TGTGCCAGCAGCTTAAGTATAGCGACTAATGAAAAACTGTTTTTT.

The sample holds one count of this clone. The chain couples TRBV7-2 to TRBJ1-5; weak D call: TRBD1 (6 bases). The CDR3 runs to 14 residues. Trimming stripped 5 bases from V and 8 bases from J, with 16 bases between. Germline V gives CDR1 SGHTA, CDR2 FQGNSA. The CDR3 here is CASSPNRVEEPQHF. CDR3 nucleotides: TGTGCCAGCAGCCCCAACAGGGTAGAAGAGCCCCAGCATTTT.

This clone appeared once. The chain couples TRBV6-5 to TRBJ1-2; tentatively, D is TRBD1 (5 bases). V lost 0 bases and J 2 bases, leaving 7 bases between the germline ends. This CDR3 is built from 14 residues. Germline CDR1 MNHEY, CDR2 SVGAGI. Here the CDR3 reads CASSYSSGNYGYTF. In DNA, the CDR3 is TGTGCCAGCAGTTACTCGTCAGGGAACTATGGCTACACCTTC.

This clone was recorded only once. This chain uses TRBV19 with TRBJ1-1; TRBD1 matches at 7 bases. The germline gives CDR1 LNHDA, CDR2 SQIVND (reference sequence). With 7 bases clipped from V and 2 bases from J, the junction kept 7 bases outside the gene matches. This CDR3 is 14 amino acids long. The chain's CDR3 is CASTVTGLNTEAFF. CDR3 DNA sequence: TGTGCCAGTACCGTGACAGGGCTAAACACTGAAGCTTTCTTT.